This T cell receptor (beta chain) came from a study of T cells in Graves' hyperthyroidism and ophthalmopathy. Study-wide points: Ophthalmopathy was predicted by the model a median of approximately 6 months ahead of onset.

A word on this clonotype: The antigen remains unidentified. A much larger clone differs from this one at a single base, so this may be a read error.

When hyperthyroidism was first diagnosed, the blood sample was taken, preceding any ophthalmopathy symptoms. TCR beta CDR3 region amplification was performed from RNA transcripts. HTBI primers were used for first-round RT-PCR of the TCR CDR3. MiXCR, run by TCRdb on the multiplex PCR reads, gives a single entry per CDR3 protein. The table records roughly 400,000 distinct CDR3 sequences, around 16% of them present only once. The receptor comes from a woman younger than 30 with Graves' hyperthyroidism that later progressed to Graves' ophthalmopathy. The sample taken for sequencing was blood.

In DNA, the CDR3 is TGTGCCAGCAGTTCTAGATATAGCAATCAGCCCCAGCATTTT. As protein: CASSSRYSNQPQHF. This sequence joins TRBV27 and TRBJ1-5; no clear D. CDR1 is MNHEY and CDR2 is SMNVEV in the germline V gene (reference sequence). This CDR3 comprises 14 residues. The V end was cut by 4 bases, the J end by 0 bases, with 7 bases between.